The T cell receptor beta chain under discussion was sequenced for a study of vaccination and CD4 T cells after COVID-19. Study background: Nasal swab PCR had detected SARS-CoV-2 in convalescent patients, 10 or so mild and one severe. Study-wide points: The median count of SARS-CoV-2-reactive clonotypes rose from 21 to 38, not significantly.

The assay that was used to sequence DNA from cultured CD4+ T cells was the Oncomine TCR Beta short-read assay. Someone extracted genomic DNA from cultured CD4+ T cells. TCRdb reprocessed the PCR reads via MiXCR and lists one record per CDR3 protein. The sample carries some 14,000 distinct CDR3 sequences, about a third recorded once. This CDR3 contains 13 residues. Trimming shortened V by 6 bases and J by 4 bases, and 7 bases separated the two germline ends. Germline CDR1 and CDR2: MNHEY and SVGEGT. As to treatment: roughly 10-day PBMC culture with coronavirus spike peptide pools or control peptides (ViraFEST assay). This clonotype appeared a few times. Its antigen is not identified.

The V call is TRBV6-2 or TRBV6-3, the J call TRBJ2-6; D is unresolved. This sequence was found in a human donor who had recovered from COVID-19. The sequenced material came from CD4+ T cells from blood, cultured in vitro. The CDR3 DNA reads TGTGCCAGCAGATCAGACGGGGCCAACGTCCTGACTTTC. Translated: CASRSDGANVLTF.